The 8 T cell receptor beta chains presented below share a single source sample, sequenced in a study of CD8+ T cells in alopecia areata. Sequencing relied on a cDNA template that was reverse transcribed from extracted RNA. The method was immunoSEQ multiplex PCR; TCRdb's version includes in-frame clones alone and lacks a portion of them. This sample yields hundreds of thousands of clones, of which about 60% are seen a single time; around 0.44% belongs to the top ten. The specimen comprised CD4+ T cells sorted from blood, sampled at week 0. All receptors derive from a human donor with alopecia areata.

A remark on this clone: Distinct nucleotide sequences in the sample also encode this CDR3. The chain joins TRBV27 to TRBJ2-7, with D possibly being TRBD2 (7 bases). The CDR3 runs 15 residues. Germline loops: CDR1 MNHEY, CDR2 SMNVEV (reference sequence). V was trimmed by 1 base and J by 2 bases, leaving 12 bases between them. CDR3 residues: CASSLFGGATYEQYF. Here the CDR3 DNA reads TGTGCCAGCAGTTTATTTGGGGGGGCCACCTACGAGCAGTACTTC.

In its sample, this clone was seen a few times. The gene calls are TRBV20-1 and TRBJ2-3, with D unresolved. The germline CDR1 and CDR2 sequences are DFQATT and SNEGSKA (reference sequence). The CDR3 length is 11 residues. Trimming removed 4 bases from V and 4 bases from J, with 6 bases in between. The CDR3 reads CSATWPDTQYF. The CDR3 DNA is TGCAGTGCTACCTGGCCAGATACGCAGTATTTT.

This clone has just a few counts. This sequence joins TRBV5-6 and TRBJ1-2; D call uncertain. Looked up from germline, CDR1 is SGHDT and CDR2 is YYEEEE. V shed 0 bases and J shed 3 bases, with 9 bases lying between them. CDR3 size: 14 residues. DNA of the CDR3: TGTGCCAGCAGCTTGGGGTCGGTTGACTATGGCTACACCTTC. The encoded protein is CASSLGSVDYGYTF.

This rearrangement joins TRBV4-2 to TRBJ2-3; 7 bases line up with TRBD2. This CDR3 comprises 18 residues. With 7 bases clipped from V and 0 bases from J, the junction kept 16 bases outside the gene matches. CDR1 LGHNA and CDR2 YNFKEQ come from the germline V gene. CDR3 DNA sequence: TGTGCCAGCAAAACAATCTATAGGGAGGGAACTAGCACAGATACGCAGTATTTT. Its protein is CASKTIYREGTSTDTQYF.

This clone has a handful of counts. This sequence joins TRBV29-1 and TRBJ2-5; D not resolved. V gave up 2 bases and J gave up 0 bases, with 4 bases separating them. Per the germline V gene, CDR1 is SQVTM and CDR2 is ANQGSEA. The CDR3 has 12 amino acids. The CDR3 region has the DNA TGCAGCGTTGAACGGCACCAAGAGACCCAGTACTTC. Protein sequence: CSVERHQETQYF.

This sequence joins TRBV27 and TRBJ2-7, with D perhaps being TRBD1 or TRBD2 (6 bases each). CDR3 length equals 15 residues. Trimming took 0 bases from V and 3 from J, leaving 12 bases between them. Per the germline V gene, CDR1 is MNHEY and CDR2 is SMNVEV (reference sequence). The CDR3 nucleotides read TGTGCCAGCAGTTTATCTCGGGGGCAGGGCTACGAGCAGTACTTC. Protein sequence: CASSLSRGQGYEQYF.

Regarding this clone: The CDR3 does not close with the conserved phenylalanine or tryptophan, likely indicating a read error. The DNA is left out, because the CDR3 cannot be placed on it with certainty; the CDR3 is given as TCRdb lists it. The chain joins TRBV30 to TRBJ2-7; no check of the table's D call, TRBD1, against the DNA was made. The CDR3 sequence runs 11 residues, both termini included. CDR1 is GTSNPN and CDR2 is SVGIG in the germline V gene (reference sequence). This CDR3 reads CAWSVGGQYLL.

CDR3 coding DNA: TGTGCCAGCAGCTTAACACGGTGGGACAGGGATAGGACTTTCTTT. Its protein is CASSLTRWDRDRTFF. The chain combines TRBV7-3 with TRBJ1-1; 9 positions match TRBD1. The CDR3 contains 15 residues. Germline-derived CDR1 and CDR2 are SGHTA and FQGTGA. J was trimmed by 12 bases and V by 0 bases; bases with no gene match: 11.